This TCR beta chain appears in the sequencing data of a study of T cells in Graves' hyperthyroidism and ophthalmopathy. Study information: Peripheral blood was collected at initial diagnosis, before any treatment.

Study-wide results and limits: In the analysis, a 13 V-J model separated ophthalmopathy from stable hyperthyroidism.

Newly diagnosed hyperthyroidism, duration under 2 months, in patients aged 18 to 65. Fresh 10 ml peripheral blood yielded PBMCs. This clonotype came up a few times. What it binds is unknown. The CDR3 regions of TCR beta were amplified from RNA transcripts. The HTBI primer set drove a first-round RT-PCR of the TCR CDR3. TCRdb analysed the multiplex PCR reads with MiXCR anew, one entry per CDR3 protein. The data show hundreds of thousands of distinct CDR3 sequences, with around 38% seen just once and around 9.3% held by the top ten. The V gene's germline CDR1 is MGHDK and CDR2 SYGVNS. Trimming shortened V by 3 bases and J by 7 bases, and 19 bases separated the two germline ends. The CDR3 runs to 15 residues.

The clonotype comes from a man between 18 and 35 years old with Graves' hyperthyroidism. The sample taken for sequencing was blood. V gene TRBV25-1 combines with J gene TRBJ2-7; possibly TRBD1 or TRBD2 for D (7 bases each). CDR3 sequence: CASSEVGRGRGEQYF. In nucleotides, the CDR3 is TGTGCCAGCAGTGAGGTAGGGAGGGGGCGCGGTGAGCAGTACTTC.